This TCR beta chain was identified in a study of beta chain features in type 1 diabetes. The study's findings and limits: A moderate, significant TCRB CDR3 shortening appeared in type 1 diabetes across four CD4+ subsets. VDJ junctions from type 1 diabetes patients carried fewer insertions and larger deletions. PCR might show a preference for shorter templates, equally across patients and controls.

Every bit of the isolated RNA underwent reverse transcription, so sequencing read expressed TCRB transcripts. Measured with immunoSEQ multiplex PCR; TCRdb has only the in-frame clones, and not every one. The data show 150,000 to 200,000 clones, with less than 9.5% seen just once and about 1% held by the top ten. Purity exceeded 98% in all sorted populations. With respect to this clone: Antigen unknown.

The sequencing input was central memory CD4+ T cells from blood. This sequence originates from a woman in her thirties or forties with type 1 diabetes.

The chain's CDR3 is CASSAYNHEQFF. The CDR3, as DNA: TGTGCCAGCAGCGCATACAACCATGAGCAGTTCTTC. The genes are TRBV7-3 and TRBJ2-1, with unresolved D. Germline V gene lookup returns CDR1 SGHTA and CDR2 FQGTGA. The V and J ends lost 5 bases and 8 bases respectively, with 10 bases between them. CDR3 length: 12 amino acids.